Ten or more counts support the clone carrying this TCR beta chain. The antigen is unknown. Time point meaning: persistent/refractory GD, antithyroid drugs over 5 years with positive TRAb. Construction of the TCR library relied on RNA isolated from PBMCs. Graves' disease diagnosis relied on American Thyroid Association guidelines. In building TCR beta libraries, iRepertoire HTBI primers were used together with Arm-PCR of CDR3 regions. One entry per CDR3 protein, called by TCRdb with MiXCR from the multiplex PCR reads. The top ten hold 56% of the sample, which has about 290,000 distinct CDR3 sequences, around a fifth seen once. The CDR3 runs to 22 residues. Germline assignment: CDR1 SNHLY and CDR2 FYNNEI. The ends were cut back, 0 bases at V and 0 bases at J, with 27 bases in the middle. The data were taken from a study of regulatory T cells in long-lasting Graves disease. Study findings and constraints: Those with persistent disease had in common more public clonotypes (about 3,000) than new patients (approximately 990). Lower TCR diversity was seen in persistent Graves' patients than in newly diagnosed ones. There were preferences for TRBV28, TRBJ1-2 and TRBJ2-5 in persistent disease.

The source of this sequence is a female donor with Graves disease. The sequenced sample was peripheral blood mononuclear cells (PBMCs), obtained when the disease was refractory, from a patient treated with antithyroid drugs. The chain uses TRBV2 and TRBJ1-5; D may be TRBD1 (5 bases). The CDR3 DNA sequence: TGTGCCAGCAGTGAAGCTCAATCAAGGAGCAGGGTTAGCTCCTATAGCAATCAGCCCCAGCATTTT. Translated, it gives CASSEAQSRSRVSSYSNQPQHF.